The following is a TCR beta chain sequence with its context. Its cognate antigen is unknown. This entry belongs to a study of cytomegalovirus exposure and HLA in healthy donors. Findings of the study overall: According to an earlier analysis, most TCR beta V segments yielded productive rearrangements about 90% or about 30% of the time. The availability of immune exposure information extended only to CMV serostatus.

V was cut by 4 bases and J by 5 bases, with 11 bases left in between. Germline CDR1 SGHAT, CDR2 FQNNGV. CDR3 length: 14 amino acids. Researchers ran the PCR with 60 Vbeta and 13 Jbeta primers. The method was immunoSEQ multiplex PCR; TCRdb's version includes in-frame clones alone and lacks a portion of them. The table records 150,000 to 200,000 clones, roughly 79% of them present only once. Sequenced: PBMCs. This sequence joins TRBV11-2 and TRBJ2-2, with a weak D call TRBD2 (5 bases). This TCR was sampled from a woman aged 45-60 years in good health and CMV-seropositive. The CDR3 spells CASSSSRVTGELFF. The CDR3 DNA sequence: TGTGCCAGCAGCTCTTCGCGGGTGACCGGGGAGCTGTTTTTT.